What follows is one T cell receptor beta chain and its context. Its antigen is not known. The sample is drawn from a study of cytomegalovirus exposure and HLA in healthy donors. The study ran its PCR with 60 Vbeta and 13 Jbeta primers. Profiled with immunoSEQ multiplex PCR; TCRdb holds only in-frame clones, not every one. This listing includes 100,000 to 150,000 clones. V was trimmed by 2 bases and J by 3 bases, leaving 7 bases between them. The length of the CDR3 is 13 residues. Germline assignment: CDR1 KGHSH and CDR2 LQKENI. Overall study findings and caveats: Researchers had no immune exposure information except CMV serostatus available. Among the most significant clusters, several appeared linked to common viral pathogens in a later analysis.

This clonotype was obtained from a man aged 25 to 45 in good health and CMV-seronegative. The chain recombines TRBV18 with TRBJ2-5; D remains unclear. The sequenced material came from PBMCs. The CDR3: CASSPGAEETQYF. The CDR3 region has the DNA TGTGCCAGCTCACCAGGCGCGGAAGAGACCCAGTACTTC.